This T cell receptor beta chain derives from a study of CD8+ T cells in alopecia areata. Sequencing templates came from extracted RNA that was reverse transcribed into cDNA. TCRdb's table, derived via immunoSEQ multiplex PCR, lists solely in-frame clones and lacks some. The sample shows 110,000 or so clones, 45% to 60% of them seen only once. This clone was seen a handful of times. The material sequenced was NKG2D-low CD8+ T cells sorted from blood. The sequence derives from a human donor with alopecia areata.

CDR3: CASRSGRVEQYF. Written as DNA, the CDR3 is TGTGCCAGCAGATCTGGTCGCGTCGAGCAGTACTTC. J is TRBJ2-7 and V is TRBV2; no reliable D call. This CDR3 comprises 12 residues. V lost 6 bases to trimming and J lost 6 bases, with 12 bases between them. Germline V lookup: CDR1 SNHLY, CDR2 FYNNEI.